This T cell receptor beta chain was sequenced for a study of T-cell reconstitution after alpha-beta-depleted transplantation in children. Whole-study results and caveats: Surviving recipient cells, namely T cells and thymic progenitors, were the source of high day-60 TCRbeta diversity in some patients. By about two months after transplant, alpha-beta T cells reportedly arose from several hundred graft clones that had expanded. T-cell counts and diversity at one year post-transplant came mainly from newly produced T cells.

The authors prepared the TCRbeta library with unique molecular identifiers. TCRdb redid the calling of the PCR reads with MiXCR, one entry per CDR3 protein. This sample yields fewer than 400,000 distinct CDR3 sequences, of which 23% are seen a single time; roughly 9.8% belongs to the top ten. The CDR3 loop spans 17 amino acids. V gave up 1 base and J gave up 2 bases, with 16 bases separating them. Germline V gene lookup returns CDR1 MGHDK and CDR2 SYGVNS. There are a few counts of this clonotype. Its antigen remains unknown. The V and J genes are TRBV25-1 and TRBJ2-3; TRBD1 or TRBD2 may be the D gene (5 bases each). Source: PBMCs, mostly from graft donor cells, taken 180 days after TCRalphabeta/CD19-depleted stem cell transplant. This receptor was taken from a male patient between 5 and 17 years old who had a stem cell transplant for acute lymphoblastic leukemia, so the T cells may come from the graft donor. CDR3 nucleotides: TGTGCCAGCAGTGAATTGGGGACGAAGGGGTTCACAGATACGCAGTATTTT. Encoded protein: CASSELGTKGFTDTQYF.